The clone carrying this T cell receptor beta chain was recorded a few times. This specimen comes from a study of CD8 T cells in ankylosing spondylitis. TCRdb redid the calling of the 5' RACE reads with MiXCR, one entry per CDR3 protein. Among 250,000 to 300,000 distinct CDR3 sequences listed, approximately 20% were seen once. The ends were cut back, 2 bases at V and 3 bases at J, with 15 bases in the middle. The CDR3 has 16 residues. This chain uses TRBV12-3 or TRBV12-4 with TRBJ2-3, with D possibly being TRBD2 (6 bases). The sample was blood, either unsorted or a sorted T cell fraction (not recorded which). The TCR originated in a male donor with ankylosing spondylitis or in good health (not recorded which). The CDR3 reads CASSLRQGGATDTQYF. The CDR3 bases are TGTGCCAGCAGTTTACGGCAGGGAGGTGCGACAGATACGCAGTATTTT.